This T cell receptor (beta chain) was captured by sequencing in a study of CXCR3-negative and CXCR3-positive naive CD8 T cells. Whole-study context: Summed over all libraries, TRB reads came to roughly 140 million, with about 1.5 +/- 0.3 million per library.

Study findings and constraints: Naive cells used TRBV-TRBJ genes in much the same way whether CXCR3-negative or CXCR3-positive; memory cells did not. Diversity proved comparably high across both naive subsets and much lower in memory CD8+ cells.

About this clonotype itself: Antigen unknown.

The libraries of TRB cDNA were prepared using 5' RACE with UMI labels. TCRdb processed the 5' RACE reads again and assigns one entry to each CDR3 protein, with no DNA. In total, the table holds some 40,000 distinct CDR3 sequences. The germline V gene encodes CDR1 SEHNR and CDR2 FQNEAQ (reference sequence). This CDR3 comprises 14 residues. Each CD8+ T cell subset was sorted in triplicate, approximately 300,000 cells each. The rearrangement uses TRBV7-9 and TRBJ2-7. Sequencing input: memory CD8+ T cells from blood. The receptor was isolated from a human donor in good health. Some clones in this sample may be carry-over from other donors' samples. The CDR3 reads CASSLGTTYYEQYF.